This T cell receptor (beta chain) appears in the sequencing data of a study of OX40 agonist ivuxolimab in advanced cancers. After removal of 2 bases from V and 3 bases from J, the junction contained 7 bases not matched to a gene. CDR3 length equals 18 residues. CDR1 is PRHDT and CDR2 is FYEKMQ in the germline V gene (reference sequence). Generated by immunoSEQ multiplex PCR, the TCRdb table keeps only in-frame clones and is missing some. The sample holds around 65,000 clones, roughly nine tenths seen once. The starting material was CD4+ or CD8+ T cells sorted from blood, obtained in a trial of the OX40 agonist ivuxolimab. This chain links TRBV13 with TRBJ2-5; 15 bases line up with TRBD2. The source of this sequence is an adult with an advanced solid tumor such as melanoma, head and neck, liver or kidney cancer. CDR3 sequence reads: CASSLPRGLAGGKETQYF. The CDR3 DNA follows: TGTGCCAGCAGCTTACCCCGAGGACTAGCGGGGGGGAAAGAGACCCAGTACTTC.